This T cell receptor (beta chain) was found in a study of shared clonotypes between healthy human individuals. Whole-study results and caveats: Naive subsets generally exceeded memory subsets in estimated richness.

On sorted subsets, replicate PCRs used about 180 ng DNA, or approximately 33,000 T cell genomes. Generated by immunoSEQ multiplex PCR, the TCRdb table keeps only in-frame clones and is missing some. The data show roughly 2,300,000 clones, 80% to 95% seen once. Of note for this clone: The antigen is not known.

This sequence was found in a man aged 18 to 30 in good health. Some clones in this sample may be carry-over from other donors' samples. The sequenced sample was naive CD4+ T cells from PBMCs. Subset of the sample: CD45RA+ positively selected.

The CDR3 spells CASSLIPRGRIPDEQYF. In nucleotides, the CDR3 is TGTGCCAGCAGCTTAATTCCACGGGGCAGGATTCCCGACGAGCAGTACTTC. The chain is built from TRBV7-9 and TRBJ2-7; tentatively, D is TRBD1 or TRBD2 (5 bases each). V was cut by 2 bases and J by 5 bases, with 22 bases left in between. Germline V CDR1 and CDR2: SEHNR, FQNEAQ (reference sequence). There are 17 residues in the CDR3.